This T cell receptor (beta chain) was identified during a study of TIL therapy for anti-PD-1-resistant metastatic lung cancer. Study summary: Half of patients were current or former smokers. Tumors carried a median about 1.5 non-synonymous mutations per megabase.

This CDR3 spans 15 amino acids. V was trimmed by 4 bases and J by 3 bases, leaving 12 bases between them. Looked up from germline, CDR1 is LGHNA and CDR2 is YNFKEQ. This was the immunoSEQ v3 assay. Each library reached roughly 1.9 million read pairs, or about 5-6 million at deep level. Libraries were prepared by immunoSEQ multiplex PCR; TCRdb keeps only in-frame clonotypes and omits some of them. The repertoire holds more than 50,000 clones, with about nine tenths as singletons. Time point meaning: pre-treatment sample, taken before nivolumab and TIL therapy. The TCR originated in a person aged 25-85 years with non-small cell lung cancer. Sample: blood, taken at baseline. This rearrangement joins TRBV4-2 to TRBJ2-2; TRBD2 is a possible D gene (7 bases). CDR3 DNA: TGTGCCAGCAGCCGGGGGGGGCCGGACACCGGGGAGCTGTTTTTT. Amino acids: CASSRGGPDTGELFF.